The 4 T cell receptor beta chains below were found in one sample sequenced in a study of identical twins. TCRdb called the 5' RACE reads again in MiXCR, with one record for every CDR3 protein. This sample has roughly 1,500,000 distinct CDR3 sequences, with about 32% found just once. The sequencing sample was made of cord blood. The receptors stem from a newborn girl in good health.

This chain joins TRBV12-3 or TRBV12-4 and TRBJ2-5; D gene uncertain. This CDR3 is built from 14 residues. V lost 6 bases, J lost 5 bases, and 16 bases lay in between. In nucleotides, the CDR3 is TGTGCCAGCAGCTTTCCCCCTCCATGGGAGACCCAGTACTTC. Amino acids: CASSFPPPWETQYF.

This clonotype turned up a few times. CDR3 in DNA: TGTGCCAGCAGCTTAGACCTTTTTGCAAATGAGCAGTTCTTC. This gives the protein CASSLDLFANEQFF. The gene calls are TRBV11-3 and TRBJ2-1; D unresolved. The CDR3 has 14 amino acids. CDR1 is SGHNT and CDR2 is YENEEA in the germline V gene. Trimming took 0 bases from V and 7 from J, leaving 10 bases between them.

This clonotype turned up a few times. The genes are TRBV28 and TRBJ2-4; 10 bases fit TRBD1. The J call may be wrong; the DNA end is better matched by TRBJ2-7. Germline V gene data show CDR1 as MDHEN and CDR2 as SYDVKM. The CDR3 spans 15 residues. The CDR3 protein is CASSWAGQGRLEQYF. CDR3 sequence (DNA): TGTGCCAGCAGTTGGGCGGGACAGGGGCGCCTCGAGCAGTACTTC.

This chain links TRBV20-1 with TRBJ2-5; perhaps TRBD2 as D (6 bases). The last part of the DNA fits TRBJ2-7 better; the J call may be wrong. The CDR3 has 12 amino acids. The germline V gene encodes CDR1 DFQATT and CDR2 SNEGSKA (reference sequence). The CDR3 nucleotides are TGCAGTGCTAGGGGACTCCGAACCGAGCAGTACTTC. Its protein product is CSARGLRTEQYF.